A single sample is the source of the 15 T cell receptor beta chains below, sequenced in a study of a mutant IDH1 vaccine in newly diagnosed glioma. Regarding time point: week 11, during vaccination. Topical imiquimod accompanied each vaccine dose, which consisted of 300 ug of mutant IDH1 20-mer peptide. Profiling relied on immunoSEQ multiplex PCR, and the TCRdb table lists in-frame clones only, not all of them. The data contain fewer than 35,000 clones, under 80% of them singletons. Their cognate antigens are unknown. Sequenced material: PBMCs, taken from a glioma patient whose treatment included an IDH1 peptide vaccine. The receptors stem from a man between 25 and 39 years old with glioma.

The rearrangement joins TRBV30 to TRBJ1-5, with D possibly matching TRBD1 (6 bases). Germline CDR1 and CDR2: GTSNPN and SVGIG (reference sequence). V lost 2 bases and J 3 bases, leaving 17 bases between the germline ends. CDR3 size: 16 residues. The CDR3 protein is CAWSTLGTGNNQPQHF. CDR3 nucleotides: TGTGCCTGGAGTACGCTCGGTACAGGGAACAATCAGCCCCAGCATTTT.

This clone was observed once. V and J are TRBV6-1 and TRBJ1-5; D not certain. Per the germline V gene, CDR1 is MNHNS and CDR2 is SASEGT. The CDR3 is 15 residues long. The V end lost 3 bases, the J end lost 5 bases, and 14 bases lay between the germline ends. CDR3 sequence (DNA): TGTGCCAGCAGTGATCGTTCGGGAGGCCATCAGCCCCAGCATTTT. Protein product: CASSDRSGGHQPQHF.

The chain has TRBV9 and TRBJ2-5; TRBD2 agrees at 9 bases. The V segment lost 0 bases and the J segment 4 bases; nucleotides outside the gene matches: 7. This CDR3 has 16 residues. CDR1 and CDR2 (germline): SGDLS, YYNGEE. The CDR3 DNA reads TGTGCCAGCAGCGTAGTTGCGGGGGGGCTCGGAGAGACCCAGTACTTC. Protein sequence: CASSVVAGGLGETQYF.

The chain uses TRBV9 and TRBJ1-4; D uncertain. The germline V gene has CDR1 SGDLS and CDR2 YYNGEE. This CDR3 spans 14 amino acids. The germline V and J ends were trimmed by 0 bases and 5 bases, with 8 bases remaining between them. The CDR3 is CASSVGSANEKLFF. In nucleotides, the CDR3 is TGTGCCAGCAGCGTAGGGTCTGCGAATGAAAAACTGTTTTTT.

This sequence joins TRBV9 and TRBJ1-1; D is possibly TRBD1 (5 bases). Germline V gene data show CDR1 as SGDLS and CDR2 as YYNGEE. V was shortened by 3 bases and J by 2 bases, with 23 bases between the two germline ends. The CDR3 is 18 residues long. The CDR3 region has the DNA TGTGCCAGCAGCGCCCCCCACGGGGGGGGGTTGACAAACACTGAAGCTTTCTTT. Its protein is CASSAPHGGGLTNTEAFF.

This rearrangement joins TRBV27 to TRBJ2-6; 8 bases agree with TRBD2. CDR1 MNHEY and CDR2 SMNVEV come from the germline V gene (reference sequence). Germline trimming cut 4 bases from V and 4 bases from J; bases unmatched to any gene: 12. CDR3 length equals 18 residues. In DNA form, the CDR3 reads TGTGCCAGCAGTTCCTCTCTAGCGGGCCCCCTCGGGGCCAACGTCCTGACTTTC. Residues: CASSSSLAGPLGANVLTF. Filled out from reference TRBV27 and TRBJ2-6, the complete variable domain reads EAQVTQNPRYLITVTGKKLTVTCSQNMNHEYMSWYRQDPGLGLRQIYYSMNVEVTDKGDVPEGYKVSRKEKRNFPLILESPSPNQTSLYFCASSSSLAGPLGANVLTFGAGSRLTVL.

This clone has more than one count but fewer than ten. This chain uses TRBV29-1 with TRBJ2-7; no definite D call. The CDR3 runs 11 residues. V lost 1 base to trimming and J lost 2 bases, with 3 bases between them. Germline assignment: CDR1 SQVTM and CDR2 ANQGSEA. The CDR3 spells CSVEGPYEQYF. The DNA for the CDR3 is TGCAGCGTTGAAGGACCCTACGAGCAGTACTTC.

The chain is built from TRBV6-4 and TRBJ2-1; 11 bases are shared with TRBD2. Germline V gene data show CDR1 as MRHNA and CDR2 as SNTAGT. V lost 2 bases, J lost 6 bases, and 9 bases stayed unmatched. CDR3 size: 17 residues. CDR3 amino acids: CASSDRLIAGGGNEQFF. CDR3 in DNA: TGTGCCAGCAGTGACCGACTGATAGCGGGGGGGGGCAATGAGCAGTTCTTC.

The J gene is TRBJ1-6, the V gene TRBV4-1, with D perhaps matching TRBD1 (5 bases). The V and J ends lost 4 bases and 3 bases respectively, with 13 bases between them. Germline CDR1 reads MGHRA; CDR2 reads YSYEKL. This CDR3 comprises 16 residues. The CDR3 is CASSRTGPDYNSPLHF. The CDR3 bases are TGCGCCAGCAGCCGTACAGGCCCAGACTATAATTCACCCCTCCACTTT.

The chain couples TRBV27 to TRBJ2-2; 13 bases agree with TRBD2. This CDR3 is 15 amino acids long. Germline values: CDR1 MNHEY, CDR2 SMNVEV (reference sequence). V trimming: 7 bases; J trimming: 6 bases; junction bases outside the gene matches: 5. The CDR3 here is CASNSGLAGPGELFF. As DNA, the CDR3 is TGTGCCAGCAACTCGGGACTAGCGGGACCCGGGGAGCTGTTTTTT.

This clone appeared once. This chain joins TRBV9 and TRBJ2-2; possibly TRBD2 for D (7 bases). The V gene lost 4 bases and the J gene lost 0 bases, with 13 bases spanning the gap. Germline-derived CDR1 and CDR2 are SGDLS and YYNGEE. The CDR3 contains 16 residues. CDR3: CASSLWGGPNTGELFF. CDR3 DNA sequence: TGTGCCAGCAGCTTGTGGGGGGGCCCGAACACCGGGGAGCTGTTTTTT.

This chain links TRBV27 with TRBJ2-2; D gene ambiguous. The CDR3 extends over 13 amino acids. Germline loops: CDR1 MNHEY, CDR2 SMNVEV (reference sequence). The ends were cut back, 5 bases at V and 5 bases at J, with 9 bases in the middle. Written as DNA, the CDR3 is TGTGCCAGCAGTCCCAGAAGAACCGGGGAGCTGTTTTTT. Protein sequence: CASSPRRTGELFF.

V and J are TRBV28 and TRBJ1-1, with a possible D match to TRBD1 (6 bases). Germline V gene lookup returns CDR1 MDHEN and CDR2 SYDVKM. V gave up 7 bases and J gave up 2 bases, with 11 bases separating them. The CDR3 extends over 13 amino acids. The CDR3 loop is CASNPGHNTEAFF. The CDR3 DNA follows: TGTGCCAGCAATCCGGGACACAACACTGAAGCTTTCTTT.

This sequence joins TRBV7-8 and TRBJ1-1; a weak D match, TRBD1 (5 bases). V gave up 1 base and J gave up 2 bases, with 17 bases separating them. Per germline, CDR1 SGHVS and CDR2 FQNEAQ. The CDR3 is 17 residues long. CDR3 in DNA: TGTGCCAGCAGCTTAGTTGGTCGGGGCAGGCGTAACACTGAAGCTTTCTTT. Translation gives CASSLVGRGRRNTEAFF.

The chain recombines TRBV7-2 with TRBJ2-5; D is unclear. The germline V and J ends were trimmed by 5 bases and 7 bases, with 17 bases remaining between them. Germline V CDR1 and CDR2: SGHTA, FQGNSA. This CDR3 spans 14 amino acids. CDR3 sequence: CASSLRTAAPTQYF. DNA for the CDR3: TGTGCCAGCAGCCTGAGGACGGCGGCCCCGACCCAGTACTTC.